A selection of T cell receptor beta chains follows, all from one sample in a study of cytomegalovirus exposure and HLA in healthy donors. TCRdb keeps only in-frame clones here, not all; method: immunoSEQ multiplex PCR. The sample includes about 39,000 clones. Sequencing input: PBMCs. Every receptor here comes from a male donor in good health and CMV-seronegative. CDR3s include the opening cysteine and the closing phenylalanine or tryptophan. Each record gives: CDR3 length, D gene, J gene, V gene, CDR3 DNA, CDR3 protein. The D gene is left open where the match is weak.

15 - TRBJ2-7 TRBV18 TGTGCCAGCTCACCGAGGCAGGGGAGCTCCTACGAGCAGTACTTC CASSPRQGSSYEQYF
12 - TRBJ1-6 TRBV19 TGTGCCAGTAGTCTTTCGAATTCACCCCTCCACTTT CASSLSNSPLHF
14 - TRBJ2-7 TRBV19 TGTGCCACCCAACCTCGGGGGACCTCCTACGAGCAGTACTTC CATQPRGTSYEQYF
15 TRBD1 TRBJ2-7 TRBV7-9 TGTGCCAGCAGCCAAACTTCCGGGACAGATTACGAGCAGTACTTC CASSQTSGTDYEQYF
15 TRBD1 TRBJ2-2 TRBV28 TGTGCCAGCAGTTCGACAGGGACCAGCACCGGGGAGCTGTTTTTT CASSSTGTSTGELFF
13 TRBD1 TRBJ2-7 TRBV18 TGTGCCAGCTCACGTACAGGGGGCTACGAGCAGTACTTC CASSRTGGYEQYF
16 TRBD1 TRBJ1-6 TRBV18 TGTGCCAGCGCACCGGAGGCGACCAGGGGGCCTTCACCCCTCCACTTT CASAPEATRGPSPLHF
17 TRBD1 TRBJ1-2 TRBV6-1 TGTGCCAGCAGTGAAGCGACGGGCAGGGGGCCCACTGGAGGCTACACCTTC CASSEATGRGPTGGYTF
11 - TRBJ2-3 TRBV28 TGTGCCAGCAGTTTACGGGATACGCAGTATTTT CASSLRDTQYF
15 - TRBJ2-1 TRBV7-3 TGTGCCAGCAGCTTGGGGGCCAGCTCCTACAATGAGCAGTTCTTC CASSLGASSYNEQFF
15 - TRBJ2-7 TRBV28 TGTGCCAGCAGTTCCGTAGGGGGTTCCGTCGACGAGCAGTACTTC CASSSVGGSVDEQYF
13 - TRBJ1-2 TRBV30 TGTGCCTGGAGTTCGCAGGGAATTTTCGGCTACACCTTC CAWSSQGIFGYTF
15 TRBD1 TRBJ1-6 TRBV2 TGTGCCAGCAGTGACCGGGCACAGGGGACTTCACCCCTCCACTTT CASSDRAQGTSPLHF